This T cell receptor beta chain was profiled in a study of molecular identifiers for immune sequencing clone quantification. Study details: RNA, taken in replicates from approximately 20,000 or 98,000 naive CD8 cells, was split five ways, with four sequenced.

Methods described previously, with TCR primers listed, were used for bulk TCR libraries. Via MiXCR, TCRdb re-called the PCR reads, giving one row per CDR3 protein. The data show about 100,000 distinct CDR3 sequences, with 20% to 25% seen just once and approximately 1% held by the top ten. This CDR3 is 16 amino acids long. V lost 0 bases and J lost 2; bases outside the gene matches: 3. Germline V gene data show CDR1 as MNHEY and CDR2 as SMNVEV (reference sequence). The sequence was collected from a human donor in good health. Some libraries in this study had Jurkat cell RNA spiked in. Sequenced input: naive CD8+ T cells from blood, with Jurkat cell RNA spiked in. The subset here: FACS-sorted CD8+CD4-CCR7+CD45RA+ naive T cells. The chain couples TRBV27 to TRBJ2-1, with 8 bases fitting TRBD2. DNA for the CDR3: TGTGCCAGCAGTTTATCGGCGGGACTAGCCTACAATGAGCAGTTCTTC. It encodes CASSLSAGLAYNEQFF.